Each of the 9 T cell receptor beta chains below was sequenced from the same sample in a study of T-cell reconstitution after alpha-beta-depleted transplantation in children. General study results and limits: A year had passed since transplant, and T-cell counts and diversity by then came mostly from newly produced T cells.

Preparation of the TCRbeta library was carried out with unique molecular identifiers. MiXCR, run by TCRdb on the PCR reads, gives a single entry per CDR3 protein. The profile shows about 300,000 distinct CDR3 sequences, nearly 8% of them singletons. These receptors' antigens are unknown. The sample here was peripheral blood, taken 360 days after TCRalphabeta/CD19-depleted stem cell transplant. These receptors were collected from a female patient between 2 and 15 years old who had a stem cell transplant for Fanconi anemia, so the T cells may come from the graft donor.

This chain links TRBV2 with TRBJ2-7; 7 bases are shared with TRBD1. Trimming cost V 4 bases and J 1 base; bases outside gene matches: 1. The CDR3 runs to 13 residues. Germline-derived CDR1 and CDR2 are SNHLY and FYNNEI. CDR3 nucleotide sequence: TGTGCCAGCAGTGTGGGACAGTCCTACGAGCAGTACTTC. Translated, it gives CASSVGQSYEQYF.

This clonotype was counted many times. The chain uses TRBV6-5 and TRBJ2-5; no clear D. This CDR3 comprises 13 residues. Germline CDR1 is MNHEY and CDR2 is SVGAGI. Trimming shortened V by 0 bases and J by 2 bases, and 4 bases separated the two germline ends. In nucleotides, the CDR3 is TGTGCCAGCAGTTACTCTGTGCAAGAGACCCAGTACTTC. Encoded protein: CASSYSVQETQYF.

Only one count was recorded for this clonotype. The V gene is TRBV3-1, the J gene TRBJ2-6; 8 bases are shared with TRBD1. Germline V gives CDR1 LGHDT, CDR2 YNNKEL (reference sequence). Losses at the gene ends were 3 bases for V and 3 bases for J; bases not matched to a gene: 7. The CDR3 totals 17 residues. The CDR3 region has the DNA TGTGCCAGCAGCCATAGCGACAGGGGTTATGGGGCCAACGTCCTGACTTTC. Its protein is CASSHSDRGYGANVLTF. The full variable domain, in which reference TRBV3-1 and TRBJ2-6 provide the parts outside the CDR3, is DTAVSQTPKYLVTQMGNDKSIKCEQNLGHDTMYWYKQDSKKFLKIMFSYNNKELIINETVPNRFSPKSPDKAHLNLHINSLELGDSAVYFCASSHSDRGYGANVLTFGAGSRLTVL.

This clonotype has ten or more counts. The chain joins TRBV20-1 to TRBJ2-7; TRBD2 matches at 13 bases. CDR3 size: 13 residues. V shed 5 bases, J shed 6 bases, and the junction held 4 bases outside the gene matches. Germline V CDR1 and CDR2: DFQATT, SNEGSKA (reference sequence). The CDR3 bases are TGCAGTGCTCCAGGGACTAGCGGGGTCGAGCAGTACTTC. It translates to CSAPGTSGVEQYF.

This clonotype was observed at least ten times. This sequence joins TRBV7-9 and TRBJ2-7, with TRBD1 matching over 7 bases. Trimming took 4 bases from V and 1 from J; bases not matched to a gene: 13. The CDR3 length is 17 residues. Per germline, CDR1 SEHNR and CDR2 FQNEAQ (reference sequence). In nucleotides, the CDR3 is TGTGCCAGCAGCTCTAACTCCGGGACAGCGATTTCCTACGAGCAGTACTTC. Its translation is CASSSNSGTAISYEQYF.

This clonotype was detected many times. The rearrangement joins TRBV28 to TRBJ2-7, with 8 positions matching TRBD1. The length of the CDR3 is 17 residues. Germline V gives CDR1 MDHEN, CDR2 SYDVKM. V shed 3 bases, J shed 3 bases, and the junction held 13 bases outside the gene matches. CDR3 sequence: CASSLSNGQGLHYEQYV. CDR3 nucleotides: TGTGCCAGCAGTTTGTCAAACGGACAGGGCCTCCACTACGAGCAGTACGTC.

There are a few counts of this clonotype. The chain uses TRBV30 and TRBJ1-3; D not certain. Trimming shortened V by 0 bases and J by 0 bases, and 6 bases separated the two germline ends. There are 14 residues in the CDR3. Germline V lookup: CDR1 GTSNPN, CDR2 SVGIG (reference sequence). The CDR3: CAWSVAVSGNTIYF. As DNA, the CDR3 is TGTGCCTGGAGTGTGGCAGTCTCTGGAAACACCATATATTTT. Combining the CDR3 with reference TRBV30 and TRBJ1-3 gives the whole variable domain SQTIHQWPATLVQPVGSPLSLECTVEGTSNPNLYWYRQAAGRGLQLLFYSVGIGQISSEVPQNLSASRPQDRQFILSSKKLLLSDSGFYLCAWSVAVSGNTIYFGEGSWLTVV.

This clonotype showed up just a few times. The chain recombines TRBV7-2 with TRBJ2-1; TRBD2 agrees at 15 bases. CDR1 is SGHTA, CDR2 FQGNSA, per germline. V shed 0 bases and J 5 bases; nucleotides not matched to a gene: 8. CDR3 length: 19 amino acids. The CDR3 DNA reads TGTGCCAGCAGCTTAGCACTAGGACTAGCGGGGGGGCAGAACAATGAGCAGTTCTTC. As protein: CASSLALGLAGGQNNEQFF.

This clonotype was seen a few times. The chain has TRBV2 and TRBJ1-2; D not resolved. CDR3 size: 13 residues. The germline CDR1 and CDR2 sequences are SNHLY and FYNNEI. Trimming cost V 4 bases and J 8 bases, with 14 bases left between them. In DNA, the CDR3 is TGTGCCAGCAGTGTGTTGGTGGGCGTCGGCTACACCTTC. Translation gives CASSVLVGVGYTF.